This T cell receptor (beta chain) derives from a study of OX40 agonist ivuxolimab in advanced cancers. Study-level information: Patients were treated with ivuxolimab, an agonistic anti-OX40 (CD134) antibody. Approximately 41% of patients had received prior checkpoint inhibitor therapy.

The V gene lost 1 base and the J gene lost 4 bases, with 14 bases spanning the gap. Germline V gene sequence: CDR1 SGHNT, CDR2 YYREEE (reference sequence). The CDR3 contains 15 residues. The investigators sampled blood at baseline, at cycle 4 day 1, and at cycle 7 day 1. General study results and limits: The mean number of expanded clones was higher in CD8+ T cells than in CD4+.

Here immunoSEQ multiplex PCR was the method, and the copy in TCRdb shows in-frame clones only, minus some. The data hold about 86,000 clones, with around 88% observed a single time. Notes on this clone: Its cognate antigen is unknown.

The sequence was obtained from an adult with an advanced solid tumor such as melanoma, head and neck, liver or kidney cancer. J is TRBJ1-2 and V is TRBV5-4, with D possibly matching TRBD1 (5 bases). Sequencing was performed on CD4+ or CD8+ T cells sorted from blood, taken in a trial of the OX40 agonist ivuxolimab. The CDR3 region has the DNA TGTGCCAGCAGCTTGAGGTCGGGGGGTAGCTATGGCTACACCTTC. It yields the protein CASSLRSGGSYGYTF.